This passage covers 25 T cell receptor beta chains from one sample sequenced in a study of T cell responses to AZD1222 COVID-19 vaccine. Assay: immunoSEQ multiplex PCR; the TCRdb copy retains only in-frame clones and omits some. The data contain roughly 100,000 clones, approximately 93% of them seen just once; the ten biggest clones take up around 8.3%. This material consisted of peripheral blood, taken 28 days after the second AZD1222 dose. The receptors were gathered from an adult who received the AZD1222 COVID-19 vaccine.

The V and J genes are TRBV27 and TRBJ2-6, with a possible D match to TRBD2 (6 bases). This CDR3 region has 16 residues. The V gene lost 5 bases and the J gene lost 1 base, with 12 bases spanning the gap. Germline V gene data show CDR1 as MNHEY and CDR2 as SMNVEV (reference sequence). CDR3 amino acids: CASSMDYPSGANVLTF. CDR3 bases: TGTGCCAGCAGTATGGACTATCCGTCTGGGGCCAACGTCCTGACTTTC. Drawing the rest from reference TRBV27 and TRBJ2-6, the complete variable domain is EAQVTQNPRYLITVTGKKLTVTCSQNMNHEYMSWYRQDPGLGLRQIYYSMNVEVTDKGDVPEGYKVSRKEKRNFPLILESPSPNQTSLYFCASSMDYPSGANVLTFGAGSRLTVL.

The CDR3 sequence is CASSWGQETQYF. CDR3 DNA sequence: TGTGCCAGCAGCTGGGGCCAAGAGACCCAGTACTTC. This chain joins TRBV21-1 and TRBJ2-5. TRBV21-1 is deemed a pseudogene. This CDR3 spans 12 amino acids.

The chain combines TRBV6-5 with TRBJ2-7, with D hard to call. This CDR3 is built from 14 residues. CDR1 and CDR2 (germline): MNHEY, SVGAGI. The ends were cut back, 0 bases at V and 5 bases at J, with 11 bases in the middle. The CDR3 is CASSYSSRGNEQYF. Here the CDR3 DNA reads TGTGCCAGCAGTTACTCGAGTCGTGGGAACGAGCAGTACTTC.

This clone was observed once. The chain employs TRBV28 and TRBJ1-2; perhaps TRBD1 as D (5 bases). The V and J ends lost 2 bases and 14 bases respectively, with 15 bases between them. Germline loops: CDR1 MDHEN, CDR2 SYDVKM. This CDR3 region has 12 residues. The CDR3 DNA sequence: TGTGCCAGCAGTTTACCCCGCAGGGTCGAGACCTTC. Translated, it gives CASSLPRRVETF.

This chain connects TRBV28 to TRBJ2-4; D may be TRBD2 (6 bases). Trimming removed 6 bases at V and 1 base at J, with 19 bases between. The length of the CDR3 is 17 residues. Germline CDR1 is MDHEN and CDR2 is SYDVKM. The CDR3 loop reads CASRASYGSGAKNIQYF. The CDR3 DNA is TGTGCCAGCAGGGCTTCGTACGGGAGTGGTGCCAAAAACATTCAGTACTTC.

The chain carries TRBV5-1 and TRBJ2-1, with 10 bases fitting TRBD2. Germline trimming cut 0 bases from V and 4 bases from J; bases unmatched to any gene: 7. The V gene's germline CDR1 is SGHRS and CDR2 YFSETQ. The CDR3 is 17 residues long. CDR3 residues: CASSLGSGRGLYNEQFF. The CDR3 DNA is TGCGCCAGCAGCTTGGGGAGCGGGAGGGGACTATACAATGAGCAGTTCTTC. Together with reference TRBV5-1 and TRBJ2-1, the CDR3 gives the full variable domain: KAGVTQTPRYLIKTRGQQVTLSCSPISGHRSVSWYQQTPGQGLQFLFEYFSETQRNKGNFPGRFSGRQFSNSRSEMNVSTLELGDSALYLCASSLGSGRGLYNEQFFGPGTRLTVL.

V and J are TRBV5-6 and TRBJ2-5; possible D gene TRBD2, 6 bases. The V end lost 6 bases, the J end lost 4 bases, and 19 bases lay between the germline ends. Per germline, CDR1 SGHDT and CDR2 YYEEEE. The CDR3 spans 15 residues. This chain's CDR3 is CASTVAGSGRETQYF. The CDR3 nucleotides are TGTGCCAGCACGGTGGCGGGAAGTGGACGAGAGACCCAGTACTTC.

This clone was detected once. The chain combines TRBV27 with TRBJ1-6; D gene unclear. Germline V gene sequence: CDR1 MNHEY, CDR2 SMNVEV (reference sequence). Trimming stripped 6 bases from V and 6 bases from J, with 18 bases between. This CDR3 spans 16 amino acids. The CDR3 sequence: CASSHLVEAANSPLHF. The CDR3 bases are TGTGCCAGCAGCCATCTGGTGGAAGCCGCTAATTCACCCCTCCACTTT.

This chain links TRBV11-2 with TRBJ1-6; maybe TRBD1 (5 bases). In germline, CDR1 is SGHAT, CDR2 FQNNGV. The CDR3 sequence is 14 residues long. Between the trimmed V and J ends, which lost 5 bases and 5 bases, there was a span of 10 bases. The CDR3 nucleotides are TGTGCCAGCAGCCGTACAGGAAATAATTCACCCCTCCACTTT. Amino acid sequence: CASSRTGNNSPLHF.

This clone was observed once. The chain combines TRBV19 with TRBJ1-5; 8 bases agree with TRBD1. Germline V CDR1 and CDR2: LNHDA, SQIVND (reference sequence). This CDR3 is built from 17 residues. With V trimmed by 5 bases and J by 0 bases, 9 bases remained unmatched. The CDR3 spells CASSGRQGTFSNQPQHF. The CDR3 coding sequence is TGTGCCAGTAGTGGACGACAGGGGACCTTTAGCAATCAGCCCCAGCATTTT.

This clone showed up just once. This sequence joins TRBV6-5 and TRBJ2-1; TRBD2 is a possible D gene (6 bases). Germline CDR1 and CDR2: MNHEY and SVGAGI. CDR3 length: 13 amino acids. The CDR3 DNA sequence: TGTGCGGTAGGACTATTCGCGGGAAATGAGCAGTTCTTC. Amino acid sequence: CAVGLFAGNEQFF.

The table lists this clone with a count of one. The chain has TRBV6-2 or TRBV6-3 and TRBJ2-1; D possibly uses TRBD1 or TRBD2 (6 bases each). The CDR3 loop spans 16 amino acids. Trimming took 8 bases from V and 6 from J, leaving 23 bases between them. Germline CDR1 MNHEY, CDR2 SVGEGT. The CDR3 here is CASGPLGRGPLNEQFF. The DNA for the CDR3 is TGTGCCAGCGGCCCTTTAGGACGGGGGCCCCTCAATGAGCAGTTCTTC.

The CDR3 DNA reads TGTGCCAGCAGCCACCCGACCCGATCCCGAGAGACCCAGTACTTC. As protein: CASSHPTRSRETQYF. The chain has TRBV11-2 and TRBJ2-5; no firm D call. The CDR3 extends over 15 amino acids. Germline assignment: CDR1 SGHAT and CDR2 FQNNGV. The V and J ends lost 5 bases and 4 bases respectively, with 17 bases between them.

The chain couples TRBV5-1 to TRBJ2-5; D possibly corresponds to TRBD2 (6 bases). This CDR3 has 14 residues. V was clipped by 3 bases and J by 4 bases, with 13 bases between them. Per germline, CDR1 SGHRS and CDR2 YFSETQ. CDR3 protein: CASSSPARGETQYF. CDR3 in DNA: TGCGCCAGCAGCTCCCCGGCGCGGGGAGAGACCCAGTACTTC. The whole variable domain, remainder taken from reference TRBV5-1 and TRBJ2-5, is KAGVTQTPRYLIKTRGQQVTLSCSPISGHRSVSWYQQTPGQGLQFLFEYFSETQRNKGNFPGRFSGRQFSNSRSEMNVSTLELGDSALYLCASSSPARGETQYFGPGTRLLVL.

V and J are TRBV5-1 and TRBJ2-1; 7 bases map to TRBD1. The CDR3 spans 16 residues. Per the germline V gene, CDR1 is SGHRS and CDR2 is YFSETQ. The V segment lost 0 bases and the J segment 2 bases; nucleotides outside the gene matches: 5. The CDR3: CASSLEGASTYNEQFF. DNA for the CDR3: TGCGCCAGCAGCTTGGAGGGGGCTAGTACCTACAATGAGCAGTTCTTC. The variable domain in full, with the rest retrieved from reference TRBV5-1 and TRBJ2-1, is KAGVTQTPRYLIKTRGQQVTLSCSPISGHRSVSWYQQTPGQGLQFLFEYFSETQRNKGNFPGRFSGRQFSNSRSEMNVSTLELGDSALYLCASSLEGASTYNEQFFGPGTRLTVL.

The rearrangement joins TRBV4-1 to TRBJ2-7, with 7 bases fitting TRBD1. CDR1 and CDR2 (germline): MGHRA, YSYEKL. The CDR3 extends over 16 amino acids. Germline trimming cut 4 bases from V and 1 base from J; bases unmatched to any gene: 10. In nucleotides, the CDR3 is TGCGCCAGCAGCCTCCGACAGGGCCACGGGTCCTACGAGCAGTACTTC. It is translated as CASSLRQGHGSYEQYF.

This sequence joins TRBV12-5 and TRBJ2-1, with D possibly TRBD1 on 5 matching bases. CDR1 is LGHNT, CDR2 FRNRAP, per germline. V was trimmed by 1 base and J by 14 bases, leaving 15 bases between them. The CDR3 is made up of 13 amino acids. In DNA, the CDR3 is TGTGCTAGTGGTTTGGGAAATGGGGCTAGGAAGTTCTTC. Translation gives CASGLGNGARKFF.

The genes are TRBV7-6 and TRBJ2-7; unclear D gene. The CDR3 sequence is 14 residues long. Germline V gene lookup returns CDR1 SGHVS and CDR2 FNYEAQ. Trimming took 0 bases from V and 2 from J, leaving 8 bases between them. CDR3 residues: CASSLAAETYEQYF. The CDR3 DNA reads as TGTGCCAGCAGCTTAGCGGCAGAGACCTACGAGCAGTACTTC. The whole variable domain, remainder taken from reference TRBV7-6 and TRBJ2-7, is GAGVSQSPRYKVTKRGQDVALRCDPISGHVSLYWYRQALGQGPEFLTYFNYEAQQDKSGLPNDRFSAERPEGSISTLTIQRTEQRDSAMYRCASSLAAETYEQYFGPGTRLTVT.

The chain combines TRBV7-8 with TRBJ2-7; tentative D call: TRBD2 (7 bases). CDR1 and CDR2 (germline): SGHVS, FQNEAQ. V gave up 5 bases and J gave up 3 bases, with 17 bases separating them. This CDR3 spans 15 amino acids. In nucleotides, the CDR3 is TGTGCCAGCAGCGGGGGGGACACCAGCCTCTACGAGCAGTACTTC. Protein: CASSGGDTSLYEQYF.

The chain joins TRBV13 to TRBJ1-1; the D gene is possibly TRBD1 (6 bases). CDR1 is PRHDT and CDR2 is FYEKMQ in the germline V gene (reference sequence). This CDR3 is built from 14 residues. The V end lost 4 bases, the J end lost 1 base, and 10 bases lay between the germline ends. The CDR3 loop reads CASSSNRENTEAFF. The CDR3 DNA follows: TGTGCCAGCAGCTCGAACAGGGAGAACACTGAAGCTTTCTTT. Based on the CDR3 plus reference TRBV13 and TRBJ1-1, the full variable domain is AAGVIQSPRHLIKEKRETATLKCYPIPRHDTVYWYQQGPGQDPQFLISFYEKMQSDKGSIPDRFSAQQFSDYHSELNMSSLELGDSALYFCASSSNRENTEAFFGQGTRLTVV.

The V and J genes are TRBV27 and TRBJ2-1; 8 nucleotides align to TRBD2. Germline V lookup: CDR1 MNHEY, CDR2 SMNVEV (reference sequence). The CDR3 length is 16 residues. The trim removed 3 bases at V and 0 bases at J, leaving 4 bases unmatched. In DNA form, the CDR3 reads TGTGCCAGCAGTTTCACCAGCGGGAGCTCCTACAATGAGCAGTTCTTC. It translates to CASSFTSGSSYNEQFF.

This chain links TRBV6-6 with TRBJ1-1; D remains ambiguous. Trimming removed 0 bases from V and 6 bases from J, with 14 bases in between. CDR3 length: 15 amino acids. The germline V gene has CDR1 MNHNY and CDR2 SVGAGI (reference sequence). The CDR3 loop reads CASSYSEVLTAEAFF. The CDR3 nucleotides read TGTGCCAGCAGTTACTCGGAAGTTCTGACGGCTGAAGCTTTCTTT.

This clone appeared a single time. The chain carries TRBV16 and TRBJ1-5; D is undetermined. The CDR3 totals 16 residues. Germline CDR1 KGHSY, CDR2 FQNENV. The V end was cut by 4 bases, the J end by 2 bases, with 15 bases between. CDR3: CASSRPLGVRNQPQHF. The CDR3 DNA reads TGTGCCAGCAGCCGCCCCCTCGGGGTGCGCAATCAGCCCCAGCATTTT.

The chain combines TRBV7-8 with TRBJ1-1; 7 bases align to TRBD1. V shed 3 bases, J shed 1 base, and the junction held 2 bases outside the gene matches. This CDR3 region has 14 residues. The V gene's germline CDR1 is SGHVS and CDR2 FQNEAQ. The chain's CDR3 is CASSFQGGNTEAFF. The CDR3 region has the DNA TGTGCCAGCAGCTTCCAGGGGGGGAACACTGAAGCTTTCTTT. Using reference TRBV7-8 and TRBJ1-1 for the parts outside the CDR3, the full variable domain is GAGVSQSPRYKVAKRGQDVALRCDPISGHVSLFWYQQALGQGPEFLTYFQNEAQLDKSGLPSDRFFAERPEGSVSTLKIQRTQQEDSAVYLCASSFQGGNTEAFFGQGTRLTVV.

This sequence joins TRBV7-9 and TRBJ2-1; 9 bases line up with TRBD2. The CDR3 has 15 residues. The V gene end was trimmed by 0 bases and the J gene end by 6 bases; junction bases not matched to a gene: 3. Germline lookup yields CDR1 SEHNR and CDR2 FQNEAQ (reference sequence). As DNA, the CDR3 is TGTGCCAGCAGCTTAGCGTCTAGCGGGACCAATGAGCAGTTCTTC. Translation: CASSLASSGTNEQFF.